This T cell receptor beta chain was observed in a study of T cells after yellow fever vaccination. On the study more broadly: Low-cell-number fractions were prepared with SMART-Seq v4 Ultra Low Input. Study-wide points: At about 97% for CD4 and 75% to 90% for CD8, most primary-vaccination clones showed up again after the booster. Although the secondary response was weaker, it peaked faster, at day 5 versus 15.

In germline, CDR1 is SNHLY, CDR2 FYNNEI. This CDR3 is 16 amino acids long. V lost 4 bases and J lost 0, with 14 bases in between. MiXCR, run by TCRdb on the 5' RACE reads, gives a single entry per CDR3 protein. The repertoire consists of 250,000 to 350,000 distinct CDR3 sequences, with around 7% occurring once and the leading ten covering 15% to 20%. This clonotype was picked up many times. Its antigen is undetermined. Sequencing used PBMCs, obtained around 45 days after the first yellow fever vaccination. The chain uses TRBV2 and TRBJ2-3; maybe TRBD1 (6 bases). The sequence was obtained from a man aged 18 to 30 who received the YFV17D yellow fever vaccine. The CDR3 coding sequence is TGTGCCAGCAGTGCACGGACAGCCGCTAGCACAGATACGCAGTATTTT. Amino acids: CASSARTAASTDTQYF.